The entry below gives a single T cell receptor beta chain sequence along with its context. A J-beta primer mix and a sample-barcoded 5' primer were used in a second PCR of about 7 to 12 cycles. TCRdb recomputed calls from the 5' RACE reads with MiXCR, one row per CDR3 protein. The data contain approximately 900,000 distinct CDR3 sequences, roughly 50% of them singletons. The data stem from a study of blood T cells in healthy people across ages. Material: blood. This receptor was taken from a man aged 30-40 years in good health.

CDR3 residues: CSVEDRGRNQPQHF. The DNA of the CDR3 is TGCAGCGTTGAAGATCGGGGCCGCAATCAGCCCCAGCATTTT. The V gene is TRBV29-1, the J gene TRBJ1-5; D is perhaps TRBD1 (5 bases). The germline gives CDR1 SQVTM, CDR2 ANQGSEA. V shed 0 bases and J shed 2 bases, with 8 bases lying between them. This CDR3 has 14 residues. The full variable domain, with the rest looked up from reference TRBV29-1 and TRBJ1-5, is SAVISQKPSRDICQRGTSLTIQCQVDSQVTMMFWYRQQPGQSLTLIATANQGSEATYESGFVIDKFPISRPNLTFSTLTVSNMSPEDSSIYLCSVEDRGRNQPQHFGDGTRLSIL.